This TCR beta chain was sequenced for a study of OX40 agonist ivuxolimab in advanced cancers. Study at large: The patients' treatment was ivuxolimab, an agonistic anti-OX40 (CD134) antibody. Patients assigned to dose escalation were diagnosed with hepatocellular carcinoma, melanoma, renal cell or head and neck cancer.

Germline V gene sequence: CDR1 MDHEN, CDR2 SYDVKM. CDR3 length: 14 amino acids. V was trimmed by 5 bases and J by 7 bases, leaving 15 bases between them. As for this clone: Its antigen is undetermined.

Regarding the study as a whole: Certain nonresponders likewise exhibited a low normalized T-cell clonal expansion.

Drawing of blood for sampling happened at baseline, at cycle 4 day 1, and at cycle 7 day 1. The protocol was immunoSEQ multiplex PCR, while the TCRdb copy is restricted to in-frame clones and leaves out a portion. The table lists under 90,000 clones, about 90% of them singletons. The receptor was derived from an adult with an advanced solid tumor such as melanoma, head and neck, liver or kidney cancer. The V call is TRBV28, the J call TRBJ1-5; D might be TRBD1 (5 bases). Sequencing was performed on CD4+ or CD8+ T cells sorted from blood, taken in a trial of the OX40 agonist ivuxolimab. As DNA, the CDR3 is TGTGCCAGCAGTCCGTATACAGGAGGACAGCCCCAGCATTTT. Translation: CASSPYTGGQPQHF.